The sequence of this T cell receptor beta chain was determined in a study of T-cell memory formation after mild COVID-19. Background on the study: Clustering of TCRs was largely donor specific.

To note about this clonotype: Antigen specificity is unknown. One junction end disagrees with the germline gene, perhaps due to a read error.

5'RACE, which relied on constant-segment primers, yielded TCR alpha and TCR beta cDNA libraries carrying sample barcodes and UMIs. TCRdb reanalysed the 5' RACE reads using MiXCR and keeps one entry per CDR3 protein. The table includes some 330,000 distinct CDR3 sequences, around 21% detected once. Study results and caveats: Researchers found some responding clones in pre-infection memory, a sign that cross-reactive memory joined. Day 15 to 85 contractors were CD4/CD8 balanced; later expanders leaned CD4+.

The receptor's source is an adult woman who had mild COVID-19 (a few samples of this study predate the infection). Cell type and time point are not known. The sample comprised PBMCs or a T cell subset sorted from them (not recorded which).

CDR3 DNA: TGTGCCACCAGTGATTTCGGGGGGGATCAGCCCCAGAATTTT. It specifies CATSDFGGDQPQNF. The V call is TRBV24-1, the J call TRBJ1-5, with D maybe TRBD1 (5 bases). The CDR3 contains 14 residues. Germline CDR1 KGHDR, CDR2 SFDVKD.